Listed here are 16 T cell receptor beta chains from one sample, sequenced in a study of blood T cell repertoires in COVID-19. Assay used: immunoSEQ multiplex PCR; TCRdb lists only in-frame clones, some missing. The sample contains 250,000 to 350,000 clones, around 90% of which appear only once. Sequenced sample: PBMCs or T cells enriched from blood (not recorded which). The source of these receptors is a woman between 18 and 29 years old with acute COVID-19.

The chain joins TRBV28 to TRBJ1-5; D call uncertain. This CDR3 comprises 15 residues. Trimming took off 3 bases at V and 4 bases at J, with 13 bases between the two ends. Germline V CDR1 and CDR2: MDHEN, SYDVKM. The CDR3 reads CASSLSAAGNQPQHF. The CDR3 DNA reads TGTGCCAGCAGTTTGTCGGCCGCGGGGAATCAGCCCCAGCATTTT.

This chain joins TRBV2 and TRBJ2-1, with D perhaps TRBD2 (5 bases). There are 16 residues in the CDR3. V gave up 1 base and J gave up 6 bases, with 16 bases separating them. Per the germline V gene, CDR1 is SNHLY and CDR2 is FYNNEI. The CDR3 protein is CASSEVGKSRGNEQFF. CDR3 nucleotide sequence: TGTGCCAGCAGTGAAGTCGGGAAGTCGAGAGGCAATGAGCAGTTCTTC.

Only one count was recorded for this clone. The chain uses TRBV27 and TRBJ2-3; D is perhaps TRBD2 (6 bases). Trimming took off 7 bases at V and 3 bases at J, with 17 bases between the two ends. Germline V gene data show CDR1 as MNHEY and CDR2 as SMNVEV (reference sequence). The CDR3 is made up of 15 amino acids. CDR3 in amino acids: CASNTLAEITDTQYF. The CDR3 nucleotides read TGTGCCAGCAATACCTTAGCGGAAATAACAGATACGCAGTATTTT.

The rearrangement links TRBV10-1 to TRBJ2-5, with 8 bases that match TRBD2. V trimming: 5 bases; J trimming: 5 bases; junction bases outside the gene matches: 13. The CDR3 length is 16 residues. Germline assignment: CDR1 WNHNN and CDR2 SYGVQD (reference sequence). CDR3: CASSKGLAPGVETQYF. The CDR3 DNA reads TGCGCCAGCAGTAAAGGACTAGCCCCCGGGGTCGAGACCCAGTACTTC.

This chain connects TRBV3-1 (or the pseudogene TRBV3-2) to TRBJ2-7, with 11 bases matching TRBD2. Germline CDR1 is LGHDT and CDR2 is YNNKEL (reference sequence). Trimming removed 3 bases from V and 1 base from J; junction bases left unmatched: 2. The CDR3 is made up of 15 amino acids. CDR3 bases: TGTGCCAGCAGCCATCTAGCGGGAGGATCCTACGAGCAGTACTTC. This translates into CASSHLAGGSYEQYF.

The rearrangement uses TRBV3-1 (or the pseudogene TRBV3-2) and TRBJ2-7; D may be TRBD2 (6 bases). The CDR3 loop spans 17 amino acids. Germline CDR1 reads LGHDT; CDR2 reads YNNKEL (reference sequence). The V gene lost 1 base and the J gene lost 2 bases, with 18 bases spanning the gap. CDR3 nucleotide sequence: TGTGCCAGCAGCCAAGGCCCCCGGGCGGGGCCCACCTACGAGCAGTACTTC. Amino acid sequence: CASSQGPRAGPTYEQYF.

The CDR3 region is CASSLMLGGGSYTF. CDR3 nucleotide sequence: TGTGCCAGCAGTTTAATGCTCGGGGGAGGGAGCTACACCTTC. The genes are TRBV27 and TRBJ1-2, with a possible D match to TRBD1 (5 bases). This CDR3 spans 14 amino acids. CDR1 and CDR2 (germline): MNHEY, SMNVEV (reference sequence). V was shortened by 2 bases and J by 9 bases, with 16 bases between the two germline ends.

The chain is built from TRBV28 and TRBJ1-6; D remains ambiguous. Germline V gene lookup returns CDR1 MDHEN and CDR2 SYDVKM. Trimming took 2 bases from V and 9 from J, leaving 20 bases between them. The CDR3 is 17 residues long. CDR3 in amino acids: CASSLTPTRVRGSPLHF. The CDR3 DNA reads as TGTGCCAGCAGTTTAACCCCTACCCGGGTAAGAGGTTCACCCCTCCACTTT. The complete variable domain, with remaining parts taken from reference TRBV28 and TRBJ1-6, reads DVKVTQSSRYLVKRTGEKVFLECVQDMDHENMFWYRQDPGLGLRLIYFSYDVKMKEKGDIPEGYSVSREKKERFSLILESASTNQTSMYLCASSLTPTRVRGSPLHFGNGTRLTVT.

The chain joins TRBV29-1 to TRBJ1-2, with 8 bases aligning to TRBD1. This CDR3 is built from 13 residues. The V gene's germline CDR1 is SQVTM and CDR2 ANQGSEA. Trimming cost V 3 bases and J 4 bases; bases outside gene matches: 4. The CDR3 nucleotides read TGCAGCGTTGAGAAACAGGGGGGCTATGGCTACACCTTC. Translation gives CSVEKQGGYGYTF. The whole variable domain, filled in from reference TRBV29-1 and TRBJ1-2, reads SAVISQKPSRDICQRGTSLTIQCQVDSQVTMMFWYRQQPGQSLTLIATANQGSEATYESGFVIDKFPISRPNLTFSTLTVSNMSPEDSSIYLCSVEKQGGYGYTFGSGTRLTVV.

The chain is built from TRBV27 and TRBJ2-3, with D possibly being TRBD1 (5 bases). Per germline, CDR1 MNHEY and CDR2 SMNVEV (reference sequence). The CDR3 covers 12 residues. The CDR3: CGAGPYTDTQYF. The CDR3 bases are TGTGGGGCAGGGCCCTACACAGATACGCAGTATTTT.

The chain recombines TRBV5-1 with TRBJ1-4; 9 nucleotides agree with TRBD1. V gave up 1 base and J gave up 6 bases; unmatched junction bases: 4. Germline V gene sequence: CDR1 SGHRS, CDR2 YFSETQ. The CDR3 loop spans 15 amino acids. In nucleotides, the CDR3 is TGCGCCAGCAGCTTGTACAGGGGGCCCGATGAAAAACTGTTTTTT. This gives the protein CASSLYRGPDEKLFF. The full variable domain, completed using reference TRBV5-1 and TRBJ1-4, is KAGVTQTPRYLIKTRGQQVTLSCSPISGHRSVSWYQQTPGQGLQFLFEYFSETQRNKGNFPGRFSGRQFSNSRSEMNVSTLELGDSALYLCASSLYRGPDEKLFFGSGTQLSVL.

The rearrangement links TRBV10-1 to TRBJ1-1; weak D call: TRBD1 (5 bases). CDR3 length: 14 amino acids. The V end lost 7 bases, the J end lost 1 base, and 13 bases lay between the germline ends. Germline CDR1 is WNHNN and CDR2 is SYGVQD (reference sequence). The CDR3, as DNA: TGCGCCAGCACCAGCAGGGCCCGGAACACTGAAGCTTTCTTT. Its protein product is CASTSRARNTEAFF.

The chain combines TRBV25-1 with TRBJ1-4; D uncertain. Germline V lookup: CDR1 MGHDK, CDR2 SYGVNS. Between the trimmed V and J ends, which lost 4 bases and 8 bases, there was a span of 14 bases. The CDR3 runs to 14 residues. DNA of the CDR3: TGTGCCAGCAGTGGCCCGGGTGGCCGGGAAAAACTGTTTTTT. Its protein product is CASSGPGGREKLFF.

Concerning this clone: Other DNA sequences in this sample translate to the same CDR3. The CDR3 sequence: CASSIGGNYGYTF. The CDR3 nucleotides read TGTGCCAGTAGTATTGGAGGGAACTATGGCTACACCTTC. The chain carries TRBV19 and TRBJ1-2, with D uncertain. V dropped 3 bases and J dropped 2 bases, with 7 bases sitting between them. CDR3 length equals 13 residues. From germline, CDR1 is LNHDA and CDR2 SQIVND (reference sequence).

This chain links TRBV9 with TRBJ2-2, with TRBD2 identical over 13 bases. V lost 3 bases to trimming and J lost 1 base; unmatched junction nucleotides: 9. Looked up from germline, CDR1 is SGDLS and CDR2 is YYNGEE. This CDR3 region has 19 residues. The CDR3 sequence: CASSGNPGLAGRNTGELFF. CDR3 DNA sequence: TGTGCCAGCAGCGGGAACCCGGGACTAGCGGGGAGGAACACCGGGGAGCTGTTTTTT.

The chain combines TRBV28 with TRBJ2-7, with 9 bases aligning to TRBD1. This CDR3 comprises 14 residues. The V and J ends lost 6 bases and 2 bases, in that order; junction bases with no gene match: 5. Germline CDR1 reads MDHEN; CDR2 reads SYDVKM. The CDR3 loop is CASRWTGEAYEQYF. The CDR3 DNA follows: TGTGCCAGCAGGTGGACAGGGGAGGCCTACGAGCAGTACTTC.